This entry is about one TCR beta chain. This clone's antigen is unknown. The input lacks base qualities; no much larger clone sits a single base away. Enrolling through a virtual design, the prospective study's participants ranged in age from roughly 18 to 90 years and lived across about two dozen United States geographic areas. In the prospective study, participants were assigned to cohorts based on the clinical history participants reported in a screening survey and a study questionnaire. For ImmuneRACE Cohort 3, a participant was defined as recovered based on two consecutive negative NP/OP PCR tests, clearance by a healthcare professional, or resolution of symptoms. Each participant in the prospective study had whole blood, serum and a nasopharyngeal or oropharyngeal swab collected by mobile phlebotomists. Prospective study participants could optionally give additional blood draws and questionnaires over an approximately two-month period. Before DNA extraction, blood samples from the prospective study were shipped at room temperature or frozen.

The sample belongs to a study of blood T cell repertoires in COVID-19 (dated by TCRdb to 2018 to 2021). Regarding the complete study: Collaborator samples came from the United States, Italy and Spain and covered acute and convalescent phases of COVID-19. Where HLA class I and class II types were available, the types were taken from metadata supplied by the sample provider, not from assay-based typing. Subjects who had been exposed to COVID-19, were actively infected with it, or had recovered from it provided the deeply sampled blood TCRbeta repertoires that made up the dataset. Samples were obtained from the ongoing ImmuneRACE study (first 160 participants) and from some 1,300 subjects provided by 6 global collaborators. Nearly every sample came with metadata listing a de-identified subject ID, COVID-19 status, age in years and sex. The prospective study material was composed of cDNA or gDNA derived from T cells, B-cell-depleted T cells, or PBMCs. The repertoires were released in a freely available public database meant as a resource for research on the immune response to SARS-CoV-2. Broad study findings and their caveats: The quantity of clinical and demographic metadata differed by source and by participant and was supplied without curation.

TCRbeta CDR3 regions were amplified from genomic DNA using the immunoSEQ Assay, a bias-controlled multiplex PCR. Per the authors' processing: The number of nucleated cells in each sample was estimated by amplification of reference gene primers within the assay. Sequence reads were collapsed and filtered to measure the absolute abundance of every unique TCRbeta CDR3 rearrangement. For each sample, productive Simpson clonality was calculated by taking the square root of Simpson's diversity index across productive rearrangements. In its TCRdb copy, this immuneACCESS table keeps in-frame sequences only and misses some clones. Where compared with another copy, unresolved V genes explain less than half of these, and the others have no known cause. V, J and clone size are taken as reported in that table, and D and trimming were inferred from the DNA itself. The sample records a few hundred thousand clones, over 80% of which are singletons. 8% to 9.5% of the sample is in the top ten clones.

The sample consisted of PBMCs or T cells enriched from blood (not recorded which). The receptor comes from a woman aged 18 to 35 who had recovered from COVID-19.

Here is the DNA: TGTGCCAGCAGTGAAGGGACAGCCTATGGCTACACCTTC. Its translation reads: CASSEGTAYGYTF. Recombination linked TRBV25-1 to TRBJ1-2, with 7 middle bases fitting TRBD1. Trimming takes 2 bases off V and 4 bases off J; junction bases not matched to a gene: 1. The germline V gene supplies CDR1 MGHDK and CDR2 SYGVNS. The CDR3 spans 13 residues, from the cysteine through the phenylalanine. The only DNA kept is the CDR3, 39 bases in frame from the first base.